This passage covers 17 T cell receptor beta chains from one sample sequenced in a study of T cell repertoires in cytomegalovirus infection. TCRdb redid the calling of the reads with MiXCR, one entry per CDR3 protein. The repertoire holds roughly 310,000 distinct CDR3 sequences, with 25% to 35% as singletons. Their antigens remain unidentified. The source material was cultured PBMCs, sampled from culture after CMV antigen stimulation. The receptors were sampled from a human donor in good health (CMV status not recorded). Some clones in this sample may be carry-over from other donors' samples.

V usage is TRBV19 and J usage is TRBJ2-5; 7 bases line up with TRBD1. CDR1 and CDR2 from the germline V gene are LNHDA and SQIVND (reference sequence). V was clipped by 4 bases and J by 1 base; unmatched bases: 3. This CDR3 is 14 amino acids long. The CDR3 loop is CASSTGQAQETQYF. For the CDR3, the DNA is TGTGCCAGTAGTACCGGACAGGCCCAAGAGACCCAGTACTTC.

This clonotype was seen a handful of times. V and J are TRBV10-3 and TRBJ2-7; 8 bases line up with TRBD2. Germline lookup yields CDR1 ENHRY and CDR2 SYGVKD. The CDR3 runs 16 residues. The ends lost 0 bases at V and 5 bases at J; junction bases unmatched: 9. For the CDR3, the DNA is TGTGCCATCAGTGAGTCAGGTTGGCTAGCGGGCAACGAGCAGTACTTC. It specifies CAISESGWLAGNEQYF.

The V and J genes are TRBV19 and TRBJ1-6; TRBD1 agrees at 7 bases. Germline CDR1 reads LNHDA; CDR2 reads SQIVND (reference sequence). V shed 9 bases and J 7 bases; nucleotides not matched to a gene: 9. The CDR3 totals 14 residues. The CDR3: CASSVGTENSPLHF. Written as DNA, the CDR3 is TGTGCCAGCTCGGTCGGGACAGAAAATTCACCCCTCCACTTT.

The J gene is TRBJ1-6, the V gene TRBV11-3; D remains ambiguous. The CDR3 contains 14 residues. Germline V gene lookup returns CDR1 SGHNT and CDR2 YENEEA. With 1 base removed from V and 8 bases from J, the gap between germline ends came to 9 bases. The CDR3: CASSLGQRDSPLHF. The CDR3 DNA reads TGTGCCAGCAGCTTAGGTCAGAGAGATTCACCCCTCCACTTT. Full variable domain (remainder filled in from reference TRBV11-3 and TRBJ1-6): EAGVVQSPRYKIIEKKQPVAFWCNPISGHNTLYWYLQNLGQGPELLIRYENEEAVDDSQLPKDRFSAERLKGVDSTLKIQPAELGDSAVYLCASSLGQRDSPLHFGNGTRLTVT.

This clonotype was observed a handful of times. The chain recombines TRBV2 with TRBJ1-2; possibly TRBD1 for D (5 bases). This CDR3 comprises 14 residues. Trimming left V 0 bases short and J 6 bases short, with 11 bases between. Germline CDR1 reads SNHLY; CDR2 reads FYNNEI. This CDR3 reads CASSEAAPTDGYTF. DNA for the CDR3: TGTGCCAGCAGTGAAGCCGCACCGACAGATGGCTACACCTTC. The full variable domain, completed using reference TRBV2 and TRBJ1-2, is EPEVTQTPSHQVTQMGQEVILRCVPISNHLYFYWYRQILGQKVEFLVSFYNNEISEKSEIFDDQFSVERPDGSNFTLKIRSTKLEDSAMYFCASSEAAPTDGYTFGSGTRLTVV.

In its sample, this clonotype was seen a few times. The rearrangement joins TRBV20-1 to TRBJ2-1, with D unresolved. CDR3 size: 15 residues. Germline-derived CDR1 and CDR2 are DFQATT and SNEGSKA (reference sequence). Trimming pared 3 bases from V and 0 bases from J, leaving 12 bases between. DNA of the CDR3: TGCAGTGCTAGGGACGGACCGAGCTCCTACAATGAGCAGTTCTTC. Its translation: CSARDGPSSYNEQFF.

The rearrangement joins TRBV19 to TRBJ2-1; tentatively, D is TRBD1 (5 bases). CDR1 LNHDA and CDR2 SQIVND come from the germline V gene (reference sequence). V was clipped by 7 bases and J by 9 bases, with 13 bases between them. This CDR3 has 12 amino acids. This CDR3 is CASKSRALEQFF. CDR3 bases: TGTGCCAGTAAATCCAGGGCCCTTGAGCAGTTCTTC.

The rearrangement joins TRBV28 to TRBJ2-7, with a possible D match to TRBD1 (5 bases). Per the germline V gene, CDR1 is MDHEN and CDR2 is SYDVKM. This CDR3 region has 14 residues. Deletions cut 6 bases from V and 1 base from J, with 13 bases between. This CDR3 is CASSSSRDSYEQYF. The CDR3 DNA follows: TGTGCCAGCAGCTCCTCCAGGGATTCCTACGAGCAGTACTTC.

This clonotype was picked up a small number of times. Here the CDR3 DNA reads TGTGCCAGCAAGACAGGTGCGAACTATGGCTACACCTTC. Residues: CASKTGANYGYTF. The V call is TRBV6-5, the J call TRBJ1-2, with D possibly being TRBD1 (6 bases). The CDR3 extends over 13 amino acids. With 7 bases removed from V and 2 bases from J, the gap between germline ends came to 11 bases. Germline loops: CDR1 MNHEY, CDR2 SVGAGI.

The chain uses TRBV11-2 and TRBJ2-1; TRBD1 matches at 9 bases. The end of the DNA fits TRBJ2-7 better, so the J call may be wrong. Germline V gives CDR1 SGHAT, CDR2 FQNNGV. This CDR3 is 15 amino acids long. CDR3 coding DNA: TGTGCCAGCAGCTTTCCGGGACAGGGCTCGAATGAGCAGTACTTC. Amino acid sequence: CASSFPGQGSNEQYF.

A remark on this clonotype: Since a much larger clone is just one base distant, this may be a read error. The rearrangement uses TRBV9 and TRBJ2-1; D is unclear. Germline CDR1 reads SGDLS; CDR2 reads YYNGEE. CDR3 length: 16 residues. The CDR3, as DNA: TGTGCCAGCAGCGTAGGGCTGGCGGATGCCTACAATGAGGAGTTCTTC. Residues: CASSVGLADAYNEEFF.

This clonotype was counted between two and nine times. The chain combines TRBV27 with TRBJ1-1; D gene uncertain. Germline V gene data show CDR1 as MNHEY and CDR2 as SMNVEV (reference sequence). V was shortened by 1 base and J by 5 bases, with 14 bases between the two germline ends. The CDR3 has 15 residues. The CDR3 DNA reads TGTGCCAGCAGTTTATTGACTATGGGAGGGACTGAAGCTTTCTTT. Amino acid sequence: CASSLLTMGGTEAFF.

The chain couples TRBV7-9 to TRBJ1-1; D unresolved. The CDR3 consists of 16 residues. Looked up from germline, CDR1 is SEHNR and CDR2 is FQNEAQ (reference sequence). V lost 8 bases to trimming and J lost 3 bases, with 22 bases between them. CDR3 nucleotides: TGTGCCAGCGGCCACCCTGACCGGGCTTGGTACACTGAAGCTTTCTTT. Its protein is CASGHPDRAWYTEAFF.

This clonotype was counted ten times or more. This chain links TRBV7-2 with TRBJ1-1, with D possibly being TRBD1 (5 bases). This CDR3 has 12 residues. Trimming shortened V by 2 bases and J by 8 bases, and 9 bases separated the two germline ends. Per the germline V gene, CDR1 is SGHTA and CDR2 is FQGNSA. The CDR3 nucleotides read TGTGCCAGCAGCTTAAGGGCAGGGGAAGCTTTCTTT. Translation: CASSLRAGEAFF.

Only one count was recorded for this clonotype. This chain links TRBV2 with TRBJ1-1; D ambiguous. The CDR3 has 14 residues. Per germline, CDR1 SNHLY and CDR2 FYNNEI. V lost 2 bases, J lost 5 bases, and 12 bases lay in between. CDR3 DNA: TGTGCCAGCAGTGAAAACCCCCCGTGGACTGAAGCTTTCTTT. Translating gives CASSENPPWTEAFF.

The chain carries TRBV5-1 and TRBJ2-7; D may be TRBD2 (5 bases). V lost 4 bases, J lost 2 bases, and 13 bases lay in between. CDR3 length equals 14 residues. Germline-derived CDR1 and CDR2 are SGHRS and YFSETQ. The CDR3 here is CASSDGGQPYEQYF. The CDR3, as DNA: TGCGCCAGCAGCGATGGCGGGCAGCCCTACGAGCAGTACTTC.

This clonotype was counted a few times. The CDR3 bases are TGTGCCAGCCGCCCAGGGTTTATCGACACTGAAGCTTTCTTT. Its protein product is CASRPGFIDTEAFF. The V call is TRBV7-2, the J call TRBJ1-1; D is perhaps TRBD1 (5 bases). This CDR3 contains 14 residues. Germline V gene sequence: CDR1 SGHTA, CDR2 FQGNSA. Trimming removed 8 bases from V and 3 bases from J, with 16 bases in between.